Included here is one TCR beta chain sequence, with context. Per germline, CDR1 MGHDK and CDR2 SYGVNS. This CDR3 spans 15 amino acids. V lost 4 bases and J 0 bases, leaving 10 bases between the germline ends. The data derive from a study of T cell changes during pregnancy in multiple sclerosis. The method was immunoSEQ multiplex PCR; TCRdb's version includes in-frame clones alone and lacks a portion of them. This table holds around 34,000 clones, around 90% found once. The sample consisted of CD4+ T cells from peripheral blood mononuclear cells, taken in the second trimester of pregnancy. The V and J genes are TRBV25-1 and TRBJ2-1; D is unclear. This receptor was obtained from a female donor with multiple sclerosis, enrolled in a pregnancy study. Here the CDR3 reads CASSVTLSSYNEQFF. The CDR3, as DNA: TGTGCCAGCAGTGTTACCCTGAGCTCCTACAATGAGCAGTTCTTC.